Following are 9 T cell receptor beta chains from one sample sequenced in a study of shared clonotypes between healthy human individuals. The repertoire was sequenced with immunoSEQ multiplex PCR; TCRdb's copy has only in-frame clones and lacks some. The table records about 110,000 clones, 68% of them present only once. Sequenced material: memory CD8+ T cells sorted from blood. The subset denotes: CD45RO+ cells pooled with CCR7-negative TemRA cells. The receptors stem from a woman under 40 in good health.

V usage is TRBV28 and J usage is TRBJ1-1, with TRBD1 identical over 9 bases. The J segment lost 5 bases and the V segment lost 4 bases, leaving 5 bases of the junction unmatched. Germline V gene lookup returns CDR1 MDHEN and CDR2 SYDVKM. This CDR3 is built from 14 residues. The CDR3 is CASSSHRGHTEAFF. DNA for the CDR3: TGTGCCAGCAGTTCTCACAGGGGGCATACTGAAGCTTTCTTT.

J is TRBJ2-7 and V is TRBV7-9; TRBD1 matches 8 bases. CDR1 is SEHNR, CDR2 FQNEAQ, per germline (reference sequence). The V gene end was trimmed by 4 bases and the J gene end by 5 bases; junction bases not matched to a gene: 19. This CDR3 is built from 18 residues. CDR3 nucleotides: TGTGCCAGCAGCTACCTTAGAACCGGGGACAGGCTGTTCGACGAGCAGTACTTC. It yields the protein CASSYLRTGDRLFDEQYF.

At least ten counts were recorded for this clone. V usage is TRBV5-8 and J usage is TRBJ2-7; D possibly corresponds to TRBD1 (5 bases). The CDR3 runs 18 residues. The germline V gene has CDR1 SGHTS and CDR2 YDEGEE. V lost 4 bases, J lost 5 bases, and 28 bases lay in between. CDR3 loop: CASSVIDRQGPPVDEQYF. CDR3 DNA sequence: TGTGCCAGCAGCGTTATCGATCGGCAGGGCCCGCCCGTGGACGAGCAGTACTTC.

The chain couples TRBV7-2 to TRBJ1-2; D call uncertain. The V gene lost 2 bases and the J gene lost 1 base, with 11 bases spanning the gap. The CDR3 runs 15 residues. Germline V gene sequence: CDR1 SGHTA, CDR2 FQGNSA. In DNA, the CDR3 is TGTGCCAGCAGCTTAATGGCAGAACTTAACTATGGCTACACCTTC. Its protein is CASSLMAELNYGYTF.

This clone turned up a few times. The CDR3 reads CASSLDYSYNEQFF. DNA for the CDR3: TGCGCCAGCAGCTTGGATTACTCCTACAATGAGCAGTTCTTC. The gene calls are TRBV5-1 and TRBJ2-1; D remains ambiguous. This CDR3 has 14 amino acids. Trimming took off 0 bases at V and 0 bases at J, with 4 bases between the two ends. Germline V lookup: CDR1 SGHRS, CDR2 YFSETQ.

V and J are TRBV5-1 and TRBJ2-2; 10 nucleotides agree with TRBD2. The ends lost 0 bases at V and 4 bases at J; junction bases unmatched: 15. Germline-derived CDR1 and CDR2 are SGHRS and YFSETQ. The CDR3 is made up of 20 amino acids. The chain's CDR3 is CASSLALSSGSPIGTGELFF. CDR3 coding DNA: TGCGCCAGCAGCTTGGCCTTGTCTAGCGGGAGCCCAATAGGCACCGGGGAGCTGTTTTTT.

The J gene is TRBJ1-5, the V gene TRBV5-6; perhaps TRBD1 as D (5 bases). V gave up 4 bases and J gave up 6 bases, with 11 bases separating them. This CDR3 contains 13 residues. Germline V lookup: CDR1 SGHDT, CDR2 YYEEEE. This CDR3 reads CASSVGRVQPQHF. The DNA of the CDR3 is TGTGCCAGCAGCGTAGGCAGGGTTCAGCCCCAGCATTTT.

This clone was counted ten times or more. This chain connects TRBV19 to TRBJ1-1; no firm D call. The CDR3 extends over 14 amino acids. Germline values: CDR1 LNHDA, CDR2 SQIVND (reference sequence). V gave up 6 bases and J gave up 1 base, with 12 bases separating them. CDR3 nucleotides: TGTGCCAGTAGCAACGGACGGACGAACACTGAAGCTTTCTTT. Its protein product is CASSNGRTNTEAFF.

The rearrangement joins TRBV4-3 to TRBJ1-1; possibly TRBD1 for D (6 bases). This CDR3 has 17 residues. V shed 0 bases and J shed 7 bases, with 21 bases lying between them. Germline V gene data show CDR1 as LGHNA and CDR2 as YSLEER. For the CDR3, the DNA is TGCGCCAGCAGCCAAGAGGGACACAACCTTGGAAGTGATGAAGCTTTCTTT. Its protein is CASSQEGHNLGSDEAFF.